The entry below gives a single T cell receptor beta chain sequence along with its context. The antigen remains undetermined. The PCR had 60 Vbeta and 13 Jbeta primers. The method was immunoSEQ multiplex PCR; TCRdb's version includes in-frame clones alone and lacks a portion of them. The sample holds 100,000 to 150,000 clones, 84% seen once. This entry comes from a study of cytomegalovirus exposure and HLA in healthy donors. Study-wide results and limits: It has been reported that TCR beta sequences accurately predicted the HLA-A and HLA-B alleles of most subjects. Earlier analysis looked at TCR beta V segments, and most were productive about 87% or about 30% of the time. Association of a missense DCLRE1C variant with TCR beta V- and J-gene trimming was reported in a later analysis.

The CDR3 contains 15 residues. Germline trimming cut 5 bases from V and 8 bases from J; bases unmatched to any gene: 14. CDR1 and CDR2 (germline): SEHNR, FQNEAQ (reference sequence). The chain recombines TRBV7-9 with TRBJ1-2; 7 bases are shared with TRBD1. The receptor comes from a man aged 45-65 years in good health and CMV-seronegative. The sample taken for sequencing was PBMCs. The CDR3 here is CASSPQGDLRFGYTF. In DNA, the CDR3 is TGTGCCAGCAGCCCCCAGGGGGACCTCCGGTTCGGCTACACCTTC.